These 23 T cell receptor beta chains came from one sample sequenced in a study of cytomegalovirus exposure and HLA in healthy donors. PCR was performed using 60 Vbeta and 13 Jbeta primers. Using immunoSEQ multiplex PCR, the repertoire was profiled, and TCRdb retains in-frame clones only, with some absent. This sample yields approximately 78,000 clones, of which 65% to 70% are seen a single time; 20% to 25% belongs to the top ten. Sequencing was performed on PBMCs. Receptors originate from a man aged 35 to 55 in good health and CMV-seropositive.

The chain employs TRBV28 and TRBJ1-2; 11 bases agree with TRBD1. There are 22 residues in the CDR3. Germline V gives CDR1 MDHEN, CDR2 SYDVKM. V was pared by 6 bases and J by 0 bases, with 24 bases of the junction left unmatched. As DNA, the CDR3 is TGTGCCAGCAGCCGGACAGGGGGCTACACTTACCTACCTGATCGAGCTAACTATGGCTACACCTTC. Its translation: CASSRTGGYTYLPDRANYGYTF.

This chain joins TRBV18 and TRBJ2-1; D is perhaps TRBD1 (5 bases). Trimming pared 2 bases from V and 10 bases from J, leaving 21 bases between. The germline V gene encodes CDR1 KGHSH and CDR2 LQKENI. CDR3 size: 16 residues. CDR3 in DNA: TGTGCCAGCTCACCAGACAGTTTACCCACCCTCAAAGAGCAGTTCTTC. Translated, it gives CASSPDSLPTLKEQFF.

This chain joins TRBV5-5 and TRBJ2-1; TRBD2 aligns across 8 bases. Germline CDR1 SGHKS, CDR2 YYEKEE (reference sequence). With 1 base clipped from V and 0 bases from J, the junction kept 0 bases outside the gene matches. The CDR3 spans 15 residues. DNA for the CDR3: TGTGCCAGCAGCTTGCGGGGGGGCTCCTACAATGAGCAGTTCTTC. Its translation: CASSLRGGSYNEQFF.

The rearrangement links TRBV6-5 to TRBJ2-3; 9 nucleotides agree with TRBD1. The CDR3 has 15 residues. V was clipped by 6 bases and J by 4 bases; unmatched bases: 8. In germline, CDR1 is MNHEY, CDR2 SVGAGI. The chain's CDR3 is CASRPDRGRADTQYF. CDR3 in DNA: TGTGCCAGCAGGCCCGACAGGGGGAGAGCAGATACGCAGTATTTT.

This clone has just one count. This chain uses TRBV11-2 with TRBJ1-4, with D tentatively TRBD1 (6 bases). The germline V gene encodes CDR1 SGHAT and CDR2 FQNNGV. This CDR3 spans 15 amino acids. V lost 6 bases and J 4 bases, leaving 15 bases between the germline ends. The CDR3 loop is CASRRQGRYNEKLFF. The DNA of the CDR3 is TGTGCCAGCAGACGTCAGGGGCGTTATAATGAAAAACTGTTTTTT.

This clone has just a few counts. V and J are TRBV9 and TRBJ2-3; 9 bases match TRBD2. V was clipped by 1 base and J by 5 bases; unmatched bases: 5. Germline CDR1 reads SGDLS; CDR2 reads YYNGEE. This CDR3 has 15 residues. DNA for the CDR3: TGTGCCAGCAGCGTACGTGCGGGGGGGGTAGATACGCAGTATTTT. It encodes CASSVRAGGVDTQYF.

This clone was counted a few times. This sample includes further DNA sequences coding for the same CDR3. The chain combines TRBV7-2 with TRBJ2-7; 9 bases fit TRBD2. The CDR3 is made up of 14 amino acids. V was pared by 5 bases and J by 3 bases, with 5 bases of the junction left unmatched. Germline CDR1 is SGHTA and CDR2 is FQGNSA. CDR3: CASSSLAGVYEQYF. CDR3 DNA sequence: TGTGCCAGCAGCAGTTTAGCGGGGGTCTACGAGCAGTACTTC.

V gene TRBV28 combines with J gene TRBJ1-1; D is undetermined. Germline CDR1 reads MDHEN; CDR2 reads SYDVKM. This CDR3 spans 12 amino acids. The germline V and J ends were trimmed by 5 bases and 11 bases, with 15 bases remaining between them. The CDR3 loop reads CASSQRTNLAFF. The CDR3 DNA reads TGTGCCAGCAGTCAAAGAACCAACTTGGCTTTCTTT.

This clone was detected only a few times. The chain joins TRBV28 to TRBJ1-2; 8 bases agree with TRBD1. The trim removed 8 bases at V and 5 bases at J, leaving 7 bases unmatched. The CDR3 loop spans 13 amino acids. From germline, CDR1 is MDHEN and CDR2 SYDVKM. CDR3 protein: CASVRDRSYGYTF. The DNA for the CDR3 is TGTGCCAGCGTCCGGGACAGGAGTTATGGCTACACCTTC.

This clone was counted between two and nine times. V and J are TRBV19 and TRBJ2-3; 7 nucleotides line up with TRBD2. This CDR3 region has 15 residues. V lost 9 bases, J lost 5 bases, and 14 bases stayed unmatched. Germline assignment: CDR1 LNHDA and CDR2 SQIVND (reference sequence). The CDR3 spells CASRDYHRDQDTQYF. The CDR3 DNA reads TGTGCCAGCCGGGACTACCACAGAGATCAAGATACGCAGTATTTT.

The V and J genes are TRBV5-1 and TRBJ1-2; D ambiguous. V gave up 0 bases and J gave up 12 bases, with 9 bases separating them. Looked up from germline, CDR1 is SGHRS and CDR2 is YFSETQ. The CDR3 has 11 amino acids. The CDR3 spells CASSLDGLHTF. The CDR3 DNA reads TGCGCCAGCAGCTTGGATGGGCTTCACACCTTC.

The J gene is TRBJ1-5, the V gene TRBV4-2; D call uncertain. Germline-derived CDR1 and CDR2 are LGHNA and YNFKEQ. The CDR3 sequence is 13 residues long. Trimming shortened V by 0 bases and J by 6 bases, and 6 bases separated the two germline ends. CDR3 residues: CASSQDWAQPQHF. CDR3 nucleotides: TGTGCCAGCAGCCAAGATTGGGCTCAGCCCCAGCATTTT.

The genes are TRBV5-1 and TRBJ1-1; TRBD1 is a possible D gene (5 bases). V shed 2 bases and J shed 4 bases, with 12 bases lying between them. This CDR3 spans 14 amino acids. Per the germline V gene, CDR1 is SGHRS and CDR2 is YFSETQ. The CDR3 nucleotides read TGCGCCAGCAGCTTCCAGGGAGGGCGCACTGAAGCTTTCTTT. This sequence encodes CASSFQGGRTEAFF.

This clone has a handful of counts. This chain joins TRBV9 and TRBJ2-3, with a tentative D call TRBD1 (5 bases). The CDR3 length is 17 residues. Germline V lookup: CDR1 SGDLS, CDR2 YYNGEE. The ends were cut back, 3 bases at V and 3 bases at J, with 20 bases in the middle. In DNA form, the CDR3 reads TGTGCCAGCAGCGGAGACAGCGTAAATTTTGGTACAGATACGCAGTATTTT. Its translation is CASSGDSVNFGTDTQYF.

The CDR3 sequence is CASSWTGTGVYTF. CDR3 in DNA: TGTGCCAGCAGCTGGACCGGGACAGGGGTCTACACCTTC. The rearrangement links TRBV5-6 to TRBJ1-2; 10 nucleotides agree with TRBD1. The CDR3 consists of 13 residues. CDR1 is SGHDT, CDR2 YYEEEE, per germline. V lost 3 bases, J lost 10 bases, and 6 bases stayed unmatched.

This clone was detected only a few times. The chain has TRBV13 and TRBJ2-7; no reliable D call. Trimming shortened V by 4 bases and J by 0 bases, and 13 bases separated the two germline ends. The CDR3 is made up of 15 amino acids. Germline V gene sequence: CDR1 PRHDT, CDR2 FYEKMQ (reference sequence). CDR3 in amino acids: CASSSETESSYEQYF. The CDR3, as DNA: TGTGCCAGCAGCTCCGAAACCGAGAGCTCCTACGAGCAGTACTTC.

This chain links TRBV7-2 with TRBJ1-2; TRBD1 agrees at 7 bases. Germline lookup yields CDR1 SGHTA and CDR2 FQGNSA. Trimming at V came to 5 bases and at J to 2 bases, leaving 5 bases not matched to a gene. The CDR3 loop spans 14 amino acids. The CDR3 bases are TGTGCCAGCAGCGCCATACAGGGGAACTATGGCTACACCTTC. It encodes CASSAIQGNYGYTF.

The CDR3 loop is CASSPSPGNNSPLHF. CDR3 DNA: TGTGCCAGCAGCCCCTCCCCCGGTAATAATTCACCCCTCCACTTT. The chain carries TRBV9 and TRBJ1-6; D is ambiguous. CDR1 is SGDLS, CDR2 YYNGEE, per germline. This CDR3 has 15 amino acids. Between the trimmed V and J ends, which lost 4 bases and 5 bases, there was a span of 13 bases. The full variable domain, completed using reference TRBV9 and TRBJ1-6, is DSGVTQTPKHLITATGQRVTLRCSPRSGDLSVYWYQQSLDQGLQFLIQYYNGEERAKGNILERFSAQQFPDLHSELNLSSLELGDSALYFCASSPSPGNNSPLHFGNGTRLTVT.

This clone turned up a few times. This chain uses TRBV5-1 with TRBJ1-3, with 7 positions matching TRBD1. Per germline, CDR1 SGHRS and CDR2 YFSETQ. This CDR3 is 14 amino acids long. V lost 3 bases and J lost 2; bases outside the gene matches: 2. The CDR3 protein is CASSSGTAGNTIYF. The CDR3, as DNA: TGCGCCAGCAGCTCCGGGACAGCTGGAAACACCATATATTTT.

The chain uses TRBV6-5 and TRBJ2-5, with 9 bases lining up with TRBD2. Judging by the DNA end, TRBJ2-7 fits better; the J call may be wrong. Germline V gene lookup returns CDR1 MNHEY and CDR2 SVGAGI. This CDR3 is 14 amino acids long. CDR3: CASSKGTSPYEQYF. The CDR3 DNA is TGTGCCAGCAGTAAAGGGACTAGCCCCTACGAGCAGTACTTC.

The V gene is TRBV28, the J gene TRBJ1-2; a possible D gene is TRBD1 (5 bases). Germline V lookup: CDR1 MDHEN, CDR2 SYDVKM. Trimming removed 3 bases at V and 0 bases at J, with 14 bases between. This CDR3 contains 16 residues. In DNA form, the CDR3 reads TGTGCCAGCAGTTTGAGAACAGGAAAGGCTAACTATGGCTACACCTTC. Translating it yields CASSLRTGKANYGYTF.

The CDR3 DNA follows: TGTGCCAGCAGCTTTGGGACTACAGGGTACGAGCAGTACTTC. As protein: CASSFGTTGYEQYF. This sequence joins TRBV11-2 and TRBJ2-7; maybe TRBD2 (7 bases). The CDR3 sequence is 14 residues long. Germline loops: CDR1 SGHAT, CDR2 FQNNGV. Between the trimmed V and J ends, which lost 3 bases and 4 bases, there was a span of 13 bases.

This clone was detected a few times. CDR3 DNA: TGTGCCAGCAGGGGACAGAAATCGAACACCGGGGAGCTGTTTTTT. Its protein product is CASRGQKSNTGELFF. The J gene is TRBJ2-2, the V gene TRBV2; the match to TRBD1 covers 7 bases. This CDR3 region has 15 residues. The ends lost 6 bases at V and 0 bases at J; junction bases unmatched: 4. Per germline, CDR1 SNHLY and CDR2 FYNNEI.